The next 9 T cell receptor beta chains were all read from a single sample in a study of blood T cell repertoires in COVID-19. The repertoire was sequenced with immunoSEQ multiplex PCR; TCRdb's copy has only in-frame clones and lacks some. The data contain around 190,000 clones, roughly 85% of them singletons. Material for sequencing was PBMCs or T cells enriched from blood (not recorded which). The origin of the receptors is a woman under 30 who had recovered from COVID-19.

The table lists this clone with a few counts. The chain links TRBV6-2 or TRBV6-3 to TRBJ1-1; TRBD1 is a possible D gene (5 bases). CDR3 size: 13 residues. From germline, CDR1 is MNHEY and CDR2 SVGEGT. V dropped 0 bases and J dropped 4 bases, with 6 bases sitting between them. The CDR3 region has the DNA TGTGCCAGCAGTTACTCCGGGGGCACTGAAGCTTTCTTT. It specifies CASSYSGGTEAFF.

CDR3 DNA: TGTGCCAGCTCACCACAGGGTGAGAGCGGCTATGGCTACACCTTC. It translates to CASSPQGESGYGYTF. This chain joins TRBV18 and TRBJ1-2; no clear D gene. V shed 1 base and J shed 4 bases, with 13 bases lying between them. CDR3 size: 15 residues. Germline CDR1 is KGHSH and CDR2 is LQKENI.

CDR3 sequence (DNA): TGTGCCTGGAATATGGGGAGTGGCCCCTACGAGCAGTACTTC. Its translation: CAWNMGSGPYEQYF. The chain employs TRBV30 and TRBJ2-7; D possibly corresponds to TRBD2 (5 bases). This CDR3 spans 14 amino acids. Germline CDR1 reads GTSNPN; CDR2 reads SVGIG (reference sequence). The V gene lost 4 bases and the J gene lost 2 bases, with 15 bases spanning the gap.

The chain has TRBV27 and TRBJ1-2; D possibly corresponds to TRBD1 (5 bases). The CDR3 has 13 amino acids. The V end lost 3 bases, the J end lost 8 bases, and 13 bases lay between the germline ends. Germline CDR1 reads MNHEY; CDR2 reads SMNVEV (reference sequence). CDR3 sequence (DNA): TGTGCCAGCAGTTTTTCTCAGGGAGGAGGCTACACCTTC. Translation gives CASSFSQGGGYTF.

The rearrangement uses TRBV3-1 (or the pseudogene TRBV3-2) and TRBJ2-7; 12 positions match TRBD2. Trimming at V came to 0 bases and at J to 4 bases, leaving 10 bases not matched to a gene. Germline CDR1 LGHDT, CDR2 YNNKEL (reference sequence). The CDR3 is 18 residues long. CDR3 residues: CASSQESSGGATGYEQYF. The CDR3 nucleotides are TGTGCCAGCAGCCAAGAGTCTAGCGGGGGGGCTACTGGATACGAGCAGTACTTC.

This clone was found once. The chain's CDR3 is CASSYNRVNEQYF. Written as DNA, the CDR3 is TGTGCCAGCAGTTACAACAGGGTTAACGAGCAGTACTTC. V and J are TRBV11-1 and TRBJ2-7, with D maybe TRBD1 (6 bases). Germline values: CDR1 SGHAT, CDR2 FQDESV (reference sequence). The CDR3 runs to 13 residues. Trimming pared 6 bases from V and 5 bases from J, leaving 14 bases between.

The chain is built from TRBV5-1 and TRBJ2-5, with D tentatively TRBD2 (5 bases). The CDR3 runs 16 residues. Per the germline V gene, CDR1 is SGHRS and CDR2 is YFSETQ. Trimming took 4 bases from V and 5 from J, leaving 21 bases between them. The CDR3 spells CASSEGVSGGGETQYF. Here the CDR3 DNA reads TGCGCCAGCAGCGAAGGTGTTTCAGGAGGCGGGGAGACCCAGTACTTC.

The genes are TRBV6-5 and TRBJ1-1; D possibly corresponds to TRBD1 (6 bases). The CDR3 runs to 14 residues. The germline V and J ends were trimmed by 6 bases and 4 bases, with 15 bases remaining between them. In germline, CDR1 is MNHEY, CDR2 SVGAGI. In DNA, the CDR3 is TGTGCCAGCAGAAAAGGGGGGGGAGGCACTGAAGCTTTCTTT. Translation gives CASRKGGGGTEAFF.

V is TRBV4-1 and J is TRBJ1-1; 9 bases agree with TRBD1. Germline trimming cut 0 bases from V and 11 bases from J; bases unmatched to any gene: 13. The CDR3 loop spans 16 amino acids. Per the germline V gene, CDR1 is MGHRA and CDR2 is YSYEKL. The CDR3 sequence: CASSQDWPTGGKKAFF. CDR3 DNA sequence: TGCGCCAGCAGCCAAGATTGGCCGACAGGGGGAAAAAAGGCTTTCTTT.